Listed here is a single TCR beta chain. This record comes from a study of blood T cells in healthy people across ages. CDR3 length: 17 residues. V shed 5 bases, J shed 2 bases, and the junction held 12 bases outside the gene matches. Per germline, CDR1 SGHVS and CDR2 FQNEAQ. PBMCs were isolated at a quantity of at least 6 million per sample. It was with a sample-barcoded 5' primer and a J-beta primer mix that a second PCR of about 6 to 12 cycles was run. Each cDNA molecule was tagged by a template-switch adaptor that had 12 random nucleotides. Using its own MiXCR run on the 5' RACE reads, TCRdb lists one record per CDR3 protein. Among hundreds of thousands of distinct CDR3 sequences, approximately 25% were seen once, and the ten largest hold 9.4%. This sample was shared with a second study, whose subject was T cells of mothers and their children.

This TCR came from a boy aged 10-17 years in good health. The rearrangement joins TRBV7-8 to TRBJ2-4; 7 positions agree with TRBD2. The sequencing input was blood. The CDR3 nucleotides are TGTGCCAGCAGCAGCATAGGCGGGAGACTATCCAAAAACATTCAGTACTTC. Protein sequence: CASSSIGGRLSKNIQYF.